The source of this TCR beta chain is a study of shared clonotypes between healthy human individuals. Study results and limitations: Of the naive CD4 clonotypes, around 4.9% were shared across a handful of donors.

TCRdb's table, derived via immunoSEQ multiplex PCR, lists solely in-frame clones and lacks some. The table lists about 2.3 million clones, 85% to 95% of them singletons, with around 0.35% in the top ten. This clone has more than one count but fewer than ten. The antigen remains undetermined. CDR3 length equals 13 residues. V lost 0 bases, J lost 9 bases, and 12 bases lay in between. Germline loops: CDR1 GTSNPN, CDR2 SVGIG (reference sequence). The sequenced sample consisted of naive CD4+ T cells from PBMCs. The sample's subset: CD45RA+ positively selected. The TCR comes from a man aged 18 to 35 in good health. Some clones in this sample may be carry-over from other donors' samples. This chain joins TRBV30 and TRBJ1-5; no firm D call. The CDR3 sequence: CAWSVDGVRPQHF. Here the CDR3 DNA reads TGTGCCTGGAGTGTAGACGGAGTTAGGCCCCAGCATTTT.